This T cell receptor (beta chain) originates from a study of Graves' ophthalmopathy and Graves' hyperthyroidism. Amplification from RNA transcripts yielded the TCR beta CDR3 regions. Second-round multiplex PCR came after first-round RT-PCR with HTBI primers. From the multiplex PCR reads, TCRdb called clonotypes with MiXCR, one entry per CDR3 protein. The table records about 1.2 million distinct CDR3 sequences, approximately 35% of them present only once. Germline CDR1 and CDR2: PRHDT and FYEKMQ (reference sequence). The CDR3 contains 14 residues. Trimming cost V 6 bases and J 6 bases; bases outside gene matches: 10. People with hyperthyroidism were aged 18 to 65 and newly diagnosed, under 2 months' duration.

The origin of this receptor is an adult man with Graves' hyperthyroidism. This chain joins TRBV13 and TRBJ2-7; 8 nucleotides agree with TRBD1. The specimen was peripheral blood or thyroid tissue (not recorded which). The CDR3 reads CASSPGTGRFEQYF. The CDR3 DNA reads TGTGCCAGCAGTCCCGGGACAGGACGATTCGAGCAGTACTTC.